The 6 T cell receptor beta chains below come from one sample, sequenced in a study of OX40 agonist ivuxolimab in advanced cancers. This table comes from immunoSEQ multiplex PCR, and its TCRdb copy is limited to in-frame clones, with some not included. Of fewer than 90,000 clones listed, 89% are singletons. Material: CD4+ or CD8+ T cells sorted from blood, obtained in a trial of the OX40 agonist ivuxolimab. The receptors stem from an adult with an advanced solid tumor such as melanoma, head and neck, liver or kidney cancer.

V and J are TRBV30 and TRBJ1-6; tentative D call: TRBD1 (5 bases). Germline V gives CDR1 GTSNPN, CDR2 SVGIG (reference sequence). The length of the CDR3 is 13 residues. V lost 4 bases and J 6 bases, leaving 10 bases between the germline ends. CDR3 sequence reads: CAWMKTVNSPLHF. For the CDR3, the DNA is TGTGCCTGGATGAAGACAGTTAATTCACCCCTCCACTTT.

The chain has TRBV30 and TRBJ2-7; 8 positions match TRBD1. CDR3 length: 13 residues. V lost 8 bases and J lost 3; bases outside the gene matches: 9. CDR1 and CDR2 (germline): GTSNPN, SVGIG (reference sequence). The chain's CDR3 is CASRAGGSYEQYF. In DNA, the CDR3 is TGTGCCAGTCGTGCAGGGGGCAGCTACGAGCAGTACTTC.

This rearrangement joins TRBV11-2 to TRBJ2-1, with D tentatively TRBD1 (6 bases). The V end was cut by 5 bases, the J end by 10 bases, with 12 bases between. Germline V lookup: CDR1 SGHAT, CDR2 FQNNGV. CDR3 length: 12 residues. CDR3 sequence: CASSPPGQEQFF. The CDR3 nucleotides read TGTGCCAGCAGCCCTCCAGGACAGGAGCAGTTCTTC.

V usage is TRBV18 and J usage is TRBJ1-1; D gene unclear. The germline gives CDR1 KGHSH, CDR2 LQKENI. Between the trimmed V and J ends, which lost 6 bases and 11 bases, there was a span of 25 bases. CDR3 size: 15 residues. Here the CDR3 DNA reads TGTGCCAGCTCCTCGAGTACCACGGGAAGTTTTGGGGCTTTCTTT. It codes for CASSSSTTGSFGAFF.

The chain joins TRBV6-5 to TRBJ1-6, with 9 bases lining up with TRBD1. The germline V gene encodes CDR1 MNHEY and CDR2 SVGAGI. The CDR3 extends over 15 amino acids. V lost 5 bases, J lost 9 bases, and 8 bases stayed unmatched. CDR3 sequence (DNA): TGTGCCAGCAGTCGACGGTGGGACAGGGCTTCACCCCTCCACTTT. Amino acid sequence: CASSRRWDRASPLHF.

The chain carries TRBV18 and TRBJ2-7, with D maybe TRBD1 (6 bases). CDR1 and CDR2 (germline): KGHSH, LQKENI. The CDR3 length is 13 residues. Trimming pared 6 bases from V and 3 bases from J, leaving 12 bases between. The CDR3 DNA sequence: TGTGCCAGCTCGCCGGGACAAGACTACGAGCAGTACTTC. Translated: CASSPGQDYEQYF.